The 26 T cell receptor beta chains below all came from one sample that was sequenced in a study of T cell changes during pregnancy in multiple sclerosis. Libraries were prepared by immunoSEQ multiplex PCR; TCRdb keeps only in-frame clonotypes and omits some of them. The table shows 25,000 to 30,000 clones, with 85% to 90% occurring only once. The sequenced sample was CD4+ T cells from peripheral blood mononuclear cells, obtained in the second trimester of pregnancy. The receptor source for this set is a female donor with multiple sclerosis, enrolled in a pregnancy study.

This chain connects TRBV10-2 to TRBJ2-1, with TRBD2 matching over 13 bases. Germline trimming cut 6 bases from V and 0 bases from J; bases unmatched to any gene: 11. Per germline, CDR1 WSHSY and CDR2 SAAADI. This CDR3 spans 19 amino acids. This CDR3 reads CASRGTGTSGTSSYNEQFF. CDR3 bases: TGCGCCAGCAGGGGTACCGGGACTAGCGGGACGAGCTCCTACAATGAGCAGTTCTTC.

The chain's CDR3 is CASKVQPNQPQHF. CDR3 coding DNA: TGTGCCAGCAAAGTACAGCCCAATCAGCCCCAGCATTTT. The rearrangement links TRBV2 to TRBJ1-5; D gene ambiguous. Germline-derived CDR1 and CDR2 are SNHLY and FYNNEI. The CDR3 consists of 13 residues. The germline V and J ends were trimmed by 7 bases and 3 bases, with 10 bases remaining between them.

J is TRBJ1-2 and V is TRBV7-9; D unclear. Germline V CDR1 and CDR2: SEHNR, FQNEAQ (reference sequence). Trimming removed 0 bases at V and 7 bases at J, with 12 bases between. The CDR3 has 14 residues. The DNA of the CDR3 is TGTGCCAGCAGCTTAGCGACCGGAGCTATTGGCTACACCTTC. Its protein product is CASSLATGAIGYTF.

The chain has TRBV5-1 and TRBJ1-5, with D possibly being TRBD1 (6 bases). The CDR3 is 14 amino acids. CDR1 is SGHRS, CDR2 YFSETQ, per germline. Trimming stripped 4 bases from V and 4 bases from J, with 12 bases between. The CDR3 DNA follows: TGCGCCAGCAGCCCAGGGGACGGAAATCAGCCCCAGCATTTT. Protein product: CASSPGDGNQPQHF.

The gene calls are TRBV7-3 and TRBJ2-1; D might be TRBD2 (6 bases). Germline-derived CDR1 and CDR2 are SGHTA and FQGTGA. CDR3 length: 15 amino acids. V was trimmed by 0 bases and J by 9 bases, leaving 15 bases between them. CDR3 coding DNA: TGTGCCAGCAGCTTAACGGTGAGACACGGGGGTGAGCAGTTCTTC. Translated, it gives CASSLTVRHGGEQFF.

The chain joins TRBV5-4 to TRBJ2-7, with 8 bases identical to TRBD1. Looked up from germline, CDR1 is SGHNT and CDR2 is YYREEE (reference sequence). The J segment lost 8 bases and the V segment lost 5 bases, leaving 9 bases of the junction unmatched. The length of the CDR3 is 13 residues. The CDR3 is CASSYDRGIKQYF. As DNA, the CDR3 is TGTGCCAGCAGTTATGACAGGGGAATCAAGCAGTACTTC.

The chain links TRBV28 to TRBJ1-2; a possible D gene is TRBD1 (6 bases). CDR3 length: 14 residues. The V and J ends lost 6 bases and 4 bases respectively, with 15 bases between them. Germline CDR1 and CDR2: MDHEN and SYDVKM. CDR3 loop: CASSQGGRPYGYTF. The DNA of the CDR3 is TGTGCCAGCAGCCAAGGGGGTAGACCCTATGGCTACACCTTC.

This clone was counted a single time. The CDR3: CASSLNTGGQETQYF. The DNA for the CDR3 is TGCGCCAGCAGCTTGAATACAGGGGGGCAAGAGACCCAGTACTTC. The genes are TRBV5-1 and TRBJ2-5, with 8 bases lining up with TRBD1. This CDR3 has 15 residues. V lost 1 base to trimming and J lost 2 bases; unmatched junction nucleotides: 4. Germline V gives CDR1 SGHRS, CDR2 YFSETQ.

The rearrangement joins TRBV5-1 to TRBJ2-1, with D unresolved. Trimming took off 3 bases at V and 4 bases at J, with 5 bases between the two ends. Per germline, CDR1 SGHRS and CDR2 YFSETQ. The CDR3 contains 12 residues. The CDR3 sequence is CASSSDYNEQFF. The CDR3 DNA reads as TGCGCCAGCAGCTCAGATTACAATGAGCAGTTCTTC.

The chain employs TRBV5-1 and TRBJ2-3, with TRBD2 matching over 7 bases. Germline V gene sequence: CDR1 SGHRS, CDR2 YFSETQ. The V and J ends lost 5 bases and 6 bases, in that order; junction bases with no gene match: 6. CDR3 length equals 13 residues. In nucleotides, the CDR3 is TGCGCCAGCAGTAGGACTAGTGCGGATACGCAGTATTTT. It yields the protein CASSRTSADTQYF.

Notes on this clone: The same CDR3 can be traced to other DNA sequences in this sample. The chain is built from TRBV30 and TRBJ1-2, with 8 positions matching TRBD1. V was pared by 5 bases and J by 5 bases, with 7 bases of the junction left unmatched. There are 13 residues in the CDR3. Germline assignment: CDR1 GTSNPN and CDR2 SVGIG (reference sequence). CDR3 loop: CAWGRDRPYGYTF. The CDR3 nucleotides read TGTGCCTGGGGCCGGGACAGGCCGTATGGCTACACCTTC.

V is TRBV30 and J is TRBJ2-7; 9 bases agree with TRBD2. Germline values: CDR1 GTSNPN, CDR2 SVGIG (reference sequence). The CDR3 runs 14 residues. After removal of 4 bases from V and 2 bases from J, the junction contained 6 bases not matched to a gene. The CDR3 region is CAWTRGGGAYEQYF. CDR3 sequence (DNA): TGTGCCTGGACCCGGGGCGGGGGGGCCTACGAGCAGTACTTC.

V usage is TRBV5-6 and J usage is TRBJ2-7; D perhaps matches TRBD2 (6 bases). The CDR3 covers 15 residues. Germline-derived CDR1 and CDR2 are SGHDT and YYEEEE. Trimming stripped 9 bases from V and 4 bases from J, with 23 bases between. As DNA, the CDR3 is TGTGCCACTCAAAACCTGGGACTGTTAAGTTACGAGCAGTACTTC. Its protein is CATQNLGLLSYEQYF.

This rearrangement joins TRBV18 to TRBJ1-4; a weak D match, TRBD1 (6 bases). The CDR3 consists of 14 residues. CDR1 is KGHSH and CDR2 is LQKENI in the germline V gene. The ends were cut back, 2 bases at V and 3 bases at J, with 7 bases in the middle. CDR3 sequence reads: CASSPRGSNEKLFF. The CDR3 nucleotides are TGTGCCAGCTCACCAAGGGGGTCTAATGAAAAACTGTTTTTT.

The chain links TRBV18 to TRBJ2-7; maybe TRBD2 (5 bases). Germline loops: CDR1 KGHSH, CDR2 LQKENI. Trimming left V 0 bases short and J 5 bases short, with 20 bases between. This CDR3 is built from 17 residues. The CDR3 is CASSPPIGGGPHHEQYF. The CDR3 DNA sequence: TGTGCCAGCTCACCACCCATCGGCGGAGGACCACATCACGAGCAGTACTTC.

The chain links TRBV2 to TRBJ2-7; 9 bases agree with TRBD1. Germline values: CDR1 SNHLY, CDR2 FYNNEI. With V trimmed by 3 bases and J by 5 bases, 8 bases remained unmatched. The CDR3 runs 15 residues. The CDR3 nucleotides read TGTGCCAGCAGTGACGCGACAGGGACAGGGAACGAGCAGTACTTC. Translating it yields CASSDATGTGNEQYF.

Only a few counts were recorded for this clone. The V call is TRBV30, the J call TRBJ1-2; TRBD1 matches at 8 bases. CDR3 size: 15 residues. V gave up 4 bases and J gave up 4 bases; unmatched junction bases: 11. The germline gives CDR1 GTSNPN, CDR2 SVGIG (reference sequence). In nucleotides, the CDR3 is TGTGCCTGGACCCCCCCGGACAGGGAGGCCTATGGCTACACCTTC. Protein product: CAWTPPDREAYGYTF.

CDR3 sequence reads: CASSLAGNEKLFF. The CDR3 nucleotides are TGTGCCAGCAGCTTGGCAGGGAATGAAAAACTGTTTTTT. This chain links TRBV5-4 with TRBJ1-4; tentative D call: TRBD1 (5 bases). The V end was cut by 0 bases, the J end by 5 bases, with 5 bases between. This CDR3 is 13 amino acids long. Germline-derived CDR1 and CDR2 are SGHNT and YYREEE (reference sequence). Full variable domain (rest looked up from reference TRBV5-4 and TRBJ1-4): ETGVTQSPTHLIKTRGQQVTLRCSSQSGHNTVSWYQQALGQGPQFIFQYYREEENGRGNFPPRFSGLQFPNYSSELNVNALELDDSALYLCASSLAGNEKLFFGSGTQLSVL.

CDR3 sequence: CASSELAGNTGELFF. In DNA, the CDR3 is TGTGCCAGCAGTGAACTAGCGGGGAACACCGGGGAGCTGTTTTTT. V usage is TRBV6-1 and J usage is TRBJ2-2; 8 bases are shared with TRBD2. CDR1 and CDR2 from the germline V gene are MNHNS and SASEGT. V shed 2 bases and J 1 base; nucleotides not matched to a gene: 0. The length of the CDR3 is 15 residues.

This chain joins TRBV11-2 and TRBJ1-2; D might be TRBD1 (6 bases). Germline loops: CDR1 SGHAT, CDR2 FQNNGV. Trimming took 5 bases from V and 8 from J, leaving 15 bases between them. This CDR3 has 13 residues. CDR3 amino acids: CASSGAPGGGYTF. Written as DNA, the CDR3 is TGTGCCAGCAGCGGAGCACCGGGGGGCGGCTACACCTTC.

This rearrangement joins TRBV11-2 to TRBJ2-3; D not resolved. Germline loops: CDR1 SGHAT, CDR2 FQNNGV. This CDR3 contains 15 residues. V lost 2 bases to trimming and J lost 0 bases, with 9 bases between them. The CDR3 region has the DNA TGTGCCAGCAGCTTAAAGGCGACTAGCACAGATACGCAGTATTTT. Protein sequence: CASSLKATSTDTQYF.

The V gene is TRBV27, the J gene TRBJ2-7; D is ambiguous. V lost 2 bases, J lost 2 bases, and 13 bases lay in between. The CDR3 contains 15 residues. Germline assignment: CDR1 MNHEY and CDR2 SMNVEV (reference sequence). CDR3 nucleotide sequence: TGTGCCAGCAGTTTAGGGCCTCCGGCAACCTACGAGCAGTACTTC. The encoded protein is CASSLGPPATYEQYF.

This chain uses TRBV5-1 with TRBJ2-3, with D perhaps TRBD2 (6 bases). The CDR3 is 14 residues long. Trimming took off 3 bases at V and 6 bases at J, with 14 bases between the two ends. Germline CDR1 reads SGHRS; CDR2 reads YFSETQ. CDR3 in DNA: TGCGCCAGCAGCTACGGGACGGAGGGGGATACGCAGTATTTT. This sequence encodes CASSYGTEGDTQYF.

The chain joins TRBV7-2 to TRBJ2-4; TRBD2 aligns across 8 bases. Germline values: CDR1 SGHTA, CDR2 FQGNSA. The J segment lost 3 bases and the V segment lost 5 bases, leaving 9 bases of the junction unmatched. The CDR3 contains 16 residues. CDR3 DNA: TGTGCCAGCAGCCCCAGTTTAGCGGGGAACAAAAACATTCAGTACTTC. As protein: CASSPSLAGNKNIQYF.

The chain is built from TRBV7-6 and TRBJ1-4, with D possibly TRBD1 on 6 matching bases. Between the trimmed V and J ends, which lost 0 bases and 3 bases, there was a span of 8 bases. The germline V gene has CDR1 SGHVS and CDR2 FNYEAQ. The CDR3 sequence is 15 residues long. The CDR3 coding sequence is TGTGCCAGCAGCTTAGCCGCAGGGGCTAATGAAAAACTGTTTTTT. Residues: CASSLAAGANEKLFF.

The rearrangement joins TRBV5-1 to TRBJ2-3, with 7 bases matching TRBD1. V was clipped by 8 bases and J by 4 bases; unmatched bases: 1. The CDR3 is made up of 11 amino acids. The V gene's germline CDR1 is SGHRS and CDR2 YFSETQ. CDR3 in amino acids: CASGTADTQYF. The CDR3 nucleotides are TGCGCCAGTGGGACAGCAGATACGCAGTATTTT.